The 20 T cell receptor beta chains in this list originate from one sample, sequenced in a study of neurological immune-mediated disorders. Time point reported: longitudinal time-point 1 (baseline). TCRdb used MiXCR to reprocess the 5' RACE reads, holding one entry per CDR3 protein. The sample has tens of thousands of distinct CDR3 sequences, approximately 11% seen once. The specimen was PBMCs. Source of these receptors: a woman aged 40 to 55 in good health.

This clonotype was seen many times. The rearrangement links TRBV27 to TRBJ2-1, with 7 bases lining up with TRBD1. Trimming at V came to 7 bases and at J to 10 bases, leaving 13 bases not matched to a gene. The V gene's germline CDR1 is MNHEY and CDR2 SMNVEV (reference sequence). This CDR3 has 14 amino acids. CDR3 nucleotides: TGTGCCAGCATTACAAAAACAGGGGTGGAGGAGCAGTTCTTC. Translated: CASITKTGVEEQFF.

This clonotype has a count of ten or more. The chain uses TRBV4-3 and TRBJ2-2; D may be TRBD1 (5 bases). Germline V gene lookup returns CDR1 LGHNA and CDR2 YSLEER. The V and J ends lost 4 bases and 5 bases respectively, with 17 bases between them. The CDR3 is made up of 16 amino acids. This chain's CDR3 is CASSRSGMVRTGELFF. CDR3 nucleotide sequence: TGCGCCAGCAGCCGGTCAGGGATGGTTAGGACCGGGGAGCTGTTTTTT.

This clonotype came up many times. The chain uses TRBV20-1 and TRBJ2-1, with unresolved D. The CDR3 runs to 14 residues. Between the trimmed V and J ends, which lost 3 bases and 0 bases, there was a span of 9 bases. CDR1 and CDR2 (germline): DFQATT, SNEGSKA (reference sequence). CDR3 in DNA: TGCAGTGCTAGCAATCCTAGCTCCTACAATGAGCAGTTCTTC. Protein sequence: CSASNPSSYNEQFF.

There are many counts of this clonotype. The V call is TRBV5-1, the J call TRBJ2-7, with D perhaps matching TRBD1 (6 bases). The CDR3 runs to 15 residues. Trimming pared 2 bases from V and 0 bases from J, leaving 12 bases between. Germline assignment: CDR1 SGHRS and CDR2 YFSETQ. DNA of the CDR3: TGCGCCAGCAGCTTCCCGGGACATAGCTCCTACGAGCAGTACTTC. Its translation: CASSFPGHSSYEQYF.

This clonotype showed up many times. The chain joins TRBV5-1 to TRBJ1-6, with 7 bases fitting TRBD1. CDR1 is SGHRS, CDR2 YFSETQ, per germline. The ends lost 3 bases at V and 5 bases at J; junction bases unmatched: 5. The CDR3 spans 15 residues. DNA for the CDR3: TGCGCCAGCAGCTCCCAAGACAGGGATAATTCACCCCTCCACTTT. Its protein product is CASSSQDRDNSPLHF. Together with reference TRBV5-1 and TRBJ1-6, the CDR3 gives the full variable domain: KAGVTQTPRYLIKTRGQQVTLSCSPISGHRSVSWYQQTPGQGLQFLFEYFSETQRNKGNFPGRFSGRQFSNSRSEMNVSTLELGDSALYLCASSSQDRDNSPLHFGNGTRLTVT.

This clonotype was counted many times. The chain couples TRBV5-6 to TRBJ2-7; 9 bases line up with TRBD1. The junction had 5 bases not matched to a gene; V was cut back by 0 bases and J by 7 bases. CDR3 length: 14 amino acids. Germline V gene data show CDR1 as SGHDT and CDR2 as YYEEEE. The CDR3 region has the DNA TGTGCCAGCAGCTTGGACAGGGGGCTCAGGGAGCAGTACTTC. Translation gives CASSLDRGLREQYF.

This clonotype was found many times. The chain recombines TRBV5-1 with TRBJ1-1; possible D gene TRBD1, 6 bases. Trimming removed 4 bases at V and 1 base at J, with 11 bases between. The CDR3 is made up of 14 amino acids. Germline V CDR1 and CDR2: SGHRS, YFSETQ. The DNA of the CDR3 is TGCGCCAGCAGCATGGACAGCTCGAACACTGAAGCTTTCTTT. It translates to CASSMDSSNTEAFF.

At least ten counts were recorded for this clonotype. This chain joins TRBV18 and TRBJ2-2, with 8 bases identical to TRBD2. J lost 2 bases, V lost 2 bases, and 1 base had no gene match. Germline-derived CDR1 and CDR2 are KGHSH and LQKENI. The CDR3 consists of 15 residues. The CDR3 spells CASSPTSGNTGELFF. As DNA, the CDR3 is TGTGCCAGCTCACCAACTAGCGGAAACACCGGGGAGCTGTTTTTT. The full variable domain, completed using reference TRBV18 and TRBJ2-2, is NAGVMQNPRHLVRRRGQEARLRCSPMKGHSHVYWYRQLPEEGLKFMVYLQKENIIDESGMPKERFSAEFPKEGPSILRIQQVVRGDSAAYFCASSPTSGNTGELFFGEGSRLTVL.

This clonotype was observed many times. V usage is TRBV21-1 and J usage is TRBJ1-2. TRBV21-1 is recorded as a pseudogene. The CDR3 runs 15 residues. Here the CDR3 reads CASSPRMRIDYGYTF. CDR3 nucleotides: TGTGCCAGCAGCCCGAGGATGAGGATTGACTATGGCTACACCTTC.

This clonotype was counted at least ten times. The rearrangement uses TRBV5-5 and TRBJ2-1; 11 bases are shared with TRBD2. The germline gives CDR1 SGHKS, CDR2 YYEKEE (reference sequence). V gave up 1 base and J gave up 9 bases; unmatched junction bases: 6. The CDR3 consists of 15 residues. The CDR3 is CASSLLTSGSGEQFF. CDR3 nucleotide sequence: TGTGCCAGCAGCTTGCTAACTAGCGGGAGCGGTGAGCAGTTCTTC.

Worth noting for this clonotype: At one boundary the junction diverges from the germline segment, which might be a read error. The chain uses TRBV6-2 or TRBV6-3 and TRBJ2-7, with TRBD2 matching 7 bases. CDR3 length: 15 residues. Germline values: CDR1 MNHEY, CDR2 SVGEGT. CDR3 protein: CASSYGAGRWREQYF. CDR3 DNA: TGTGCCAGCAGTTACGGAGCGGGAAGGTGGCGGGAGCAATACTTC.

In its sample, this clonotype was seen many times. CDR3 in DNA: TGTGCCAGCAGCTTGTACTTCACTAGCACAGATACGCAGTATTTT. Translating it yields CASSLYFTSTDTQYF. The J gene is TRBJ2-3, the V gene TRBV7-2; D ambiguous. CDR1 is SGHTA, CDR2 FQGNSA, per germline. The CDR3 consists of 15 residues. The V end lost 3 bases, the J end lost 0 bases, and 10 bases lay between the germline ends.

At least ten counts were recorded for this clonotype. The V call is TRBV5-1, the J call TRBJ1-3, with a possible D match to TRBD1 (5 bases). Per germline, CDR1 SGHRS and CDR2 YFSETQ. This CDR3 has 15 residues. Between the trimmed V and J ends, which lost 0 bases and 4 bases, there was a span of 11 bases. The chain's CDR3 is CASSLAQGSGNTIYF. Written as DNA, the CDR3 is TGCGCCAGCAGCTTGGCCCAGGGCTCAGGAAACACCATATATTTT.

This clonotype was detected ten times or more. CDR3 amino acids: CASSQAYEQYF. The DNA for the CDR3 is TGTGCCAGCAGCCAAGCATACGAGCAGTACTTC. V is TRBV3-1 and J is TRBJ2-7; unclear D gene. The germline V gene has CDR1 LGHDT and CDR2 YNNKEL (reference sequence). Between the trimmed V and J ends, which lost 1 base and 4 bases, there was a span of 2 bases. This CDR3 has 11 residues.

The CDR3 DNA follows: TGTGCCAGCTCACCCCTGACCGGAGGGGGTAACAATGAGCAGTTCTTC. It yields the protein CASSPLTGGGNNEQFF. The J gene is TRBJ2-1, the V gene TRBV18; tentatively, D is TRBD1 or TRBD2 (6 bases each). Deletions cut 3 bases from V and 5 bases from J, with 17 bases between. The CDR3 consists of 16 residues. Germline CDR1 reads KGHSH; CDR2 reads LQKENI.

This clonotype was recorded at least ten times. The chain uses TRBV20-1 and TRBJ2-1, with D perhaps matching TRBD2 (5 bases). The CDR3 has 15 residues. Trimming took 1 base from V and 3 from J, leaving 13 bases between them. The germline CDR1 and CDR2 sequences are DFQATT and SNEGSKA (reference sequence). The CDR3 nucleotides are TGCAGTGCTAGAGGCCAGCGGACGTTCTACAATGAGCAGTTCTTC. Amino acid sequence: CSARGQRTFYNEQFF.

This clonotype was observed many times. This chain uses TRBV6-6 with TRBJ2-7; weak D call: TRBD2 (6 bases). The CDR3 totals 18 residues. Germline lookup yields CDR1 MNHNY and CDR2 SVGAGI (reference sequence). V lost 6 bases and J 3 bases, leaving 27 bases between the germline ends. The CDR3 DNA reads TGTGCCAGCAGCCCCACCGGGACTCGCCTCAGGGTTAGCTACGAGCAGTACTTC. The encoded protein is CASSPTGTRLRVSYEQYF.

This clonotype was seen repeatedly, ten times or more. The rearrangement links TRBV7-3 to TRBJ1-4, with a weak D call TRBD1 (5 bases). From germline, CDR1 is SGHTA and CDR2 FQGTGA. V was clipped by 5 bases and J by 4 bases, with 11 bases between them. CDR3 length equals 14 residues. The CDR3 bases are TGTGCCAGCAGCCAGGGTCCCGGTAATGAAAAACTGTTTTTT. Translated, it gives CASSQGPGNEKLFF. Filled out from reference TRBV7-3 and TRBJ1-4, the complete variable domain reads GAGVSQTPSNKVTEKGKYVELRCDPISGHTALYWYRQSLGQGPEFLIYFQGTGAADDSGLPNDRFFAVRPEGSVSTLKIQRTERGDSAVYLCASSQGPGNEKLFFGSGTQLSVL.

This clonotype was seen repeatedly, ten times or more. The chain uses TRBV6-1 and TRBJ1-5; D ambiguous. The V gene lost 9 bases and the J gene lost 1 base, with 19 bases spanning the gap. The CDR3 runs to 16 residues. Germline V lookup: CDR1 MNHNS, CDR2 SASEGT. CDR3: CASRKDGFGSNQPQHF. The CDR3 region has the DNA TGTGCCAGTAGAAAGGACGGTTTTGGCAGCAATCAGCCCCAGCATTTT.

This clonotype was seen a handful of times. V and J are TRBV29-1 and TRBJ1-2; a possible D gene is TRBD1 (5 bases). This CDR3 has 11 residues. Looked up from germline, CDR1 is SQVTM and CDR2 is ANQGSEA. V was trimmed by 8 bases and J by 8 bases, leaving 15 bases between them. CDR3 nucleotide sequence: TGCAGCATTCGACAAGGGGACGGCTACACCTTC. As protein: CSIRQGDGYTF.